The T cell receptor beta chain described here comes from a study of blood T cell repertoires in COVID-19. Method: immunoSEQ multiplex PCR; TCRdb's copy keeps in-frame clones and lacks some. This sample yields 90,000 to 100,000 clones, of which roughly 89% are seen a single time; around 2% belongs to the top ten. The sequence was obtained from a man aged 70 or older with active or convalescent COVID-19. Sequencing was carried out using peripheral blood.

CDR3: CASNTGKNTEAFF. Written as DNA, the CDR3 is TGTGCCAGTAATACAGGGAAGAACACTGAAGCTTTCTTT. The J gene is TRBJ1-1, the V gene TRBV11-2; D perhaps matches TRBD1 (6 bases). CDR3 length equals 13 residues. V lost 9 bases and J 1 base, leaving 12 bases between the germline ends. The germline V gene encodes CDR1 SGHAT and CDR2 FQNNGV.